This T cell receptor (beta chain) was found in a study of blood T cells in healthy people across ages. This clonotype was observed a handful of times. PCR was performed a second time for about 7 to 11 cycles using a sample-barcoded 5' primer and a J-beta primer mix. One entry per CDR3 protein results from TCRdb running MiXCR on the 5' RACE reads. The data show fewer than 2,000,000 distinct CDR3 sequences, around 36% seen once. The CDR3 extends over 16 amino acids. The germline V gene encodes CDR1 SGHAT and CDR2 FQNNGV. With 5 bases removed from V and 5 bases from J, the gap between germline ends came to 19 bases.

Input material: blood. The chain carries TRBV11-2 and TRBJ2-4; D is perhaps TRBD2 (7 bases). This TCR came from a woman between 25 and 40 years old in good health. DNA of the CDR3: TGTGCCAGCAGCCCTAGGGGGGGCAGAACACAAAACATTCAGTACTTC. Its protein is CASSPRGGRTQNIQYF.